Below, one TCR beta chain is given with its context. Its antigen remains undetermined. Base qualities were left out, and no much larger clone turns up one base away. These data are taken from a study of T cell repertoires in cytomegalovirus infection (dated by TCRdb to the late 2010s). Some background on the complete study: The peptide stimulations were aimed at well-studied HLA-B-restricted epitopes as well as recently identified HLA-C-restricted CMV epitopes, whose presentation resists viral immunomodulation. The HLA type of each donor mattered for the analysis, because public TCR beta signatures pointed to carriage of CMV infection along with the matching HLA type. What the work shows at the level of the full study, not this receptor alone: In both this cohort and an independent cohort of several hundred donors, the cumulative frequency of public TCR beta family members distinguished carriers of CMV infection plus the relevant HLA type. The ex vivo response was dominated by HLA-C-restricted CMV-specific TCR beta clonotypes, and the single most frequent clonotype in two of eight donors was supplied by these HLA-C-restricted clonotypes.

According to the study, the label for this sample's treatment or condition signals: in vitro stimulation with specific CMV peptide epitopes to enrich CMV-specific T cells. The CDR3 numbers 14 residues from cysteine through phenylalanine. Of the read, only the CDR3 DNA is kept; its 42 bases are in frame from base 1. The germline V gene specifies ENHRY as CDR1 and SYGVKD as CDR2. Between the V and J ends, shortened by 11 bases and 2 bases respectively, the junction contains 18 bases. The data were produced on an Illumina HiSeq 1500. TCRdb reworked the public reads: Q25 trimming with fastp, MiXCR clone assembly, productive beta chains retained. Entries are consolidated by CDR3 protein sequence, retaining the most common genes and DNA. A total of 80,000 or so distinct CDR3 sequences appear in this sample, approximately 39% of them only once. The ten largest clones represent more than 80% of the sample.

The V and J segments used are TRBV10-3 and TRBJ1-2; the D region possibly corresponds to TRBD1 (6 bases align). The origin of this receptor is a human donor in good health (CMV status not recorded). Some clones in this sample may be carry-over from other donors' samples. The source was CD8+ T cells from cultured PBMCs, collected from culture after CMV antigen stimulation. The DNA is as follows: TGTGCCGGGGGGGGCGGACAGACCAACTATGGCTACACCTTC. This gives the protein CAGGGGQTNYGYTF.